Sequencing of this T cell receptor (beta chain) was carried out in a study of PD-1 blockade in classical Hodgkin lymphoma. Study-wide results and limits: Exclusion was the outcome for patients who began nivolumab under 1 year after ASCT. It was CD4+ TCR diversity, not CD8+, that rose significantly by C4D1. With respect to the repertoire differences, their causes, possibly disease activity or prior therapy, remain undefined.

Documented time point: cycle 4 day 1 (C4D1), after five to seven weeks of nivolumab. Each patient relapsed following autologous stem cell transplantation, and prior brentuximab vedotin exposure differed. Classifying best responses yielded complete response, partial response or progressive disease. In the case of this clone: The antigen is undetermined.

Method: immunoSEQ multiplex PCR; TCRdb's copy keeps in-frame clones and lacks some. This sample has 64,000 or so clones; about 90% occur once, and the top ten carry 10%. The ends lost 5 bases at V and 5 bases at J; junction bases unmatched: 7. Germline V gene lookup returns CDR1 MNHEY and CDR2 SVGAGI. The CDR3 is 15 amino acids. The clonotype was recovered from a human donor with classical Hodgkin lymphoma. This chain uses TRBV6-5 with TRBJ1-5; 9 bases agree with TRBD1. The sample here was peripheral blood mononuclear cells (PBMCs), taken before the fourth cycle of nivolumab. The CDR3 sequence: CASSTLRDRDQPQHF. DNA of the CDR3: TGTGCCAGCAGTACACTCCGGGACAGGGATCAGCCCCAGCATTTT.